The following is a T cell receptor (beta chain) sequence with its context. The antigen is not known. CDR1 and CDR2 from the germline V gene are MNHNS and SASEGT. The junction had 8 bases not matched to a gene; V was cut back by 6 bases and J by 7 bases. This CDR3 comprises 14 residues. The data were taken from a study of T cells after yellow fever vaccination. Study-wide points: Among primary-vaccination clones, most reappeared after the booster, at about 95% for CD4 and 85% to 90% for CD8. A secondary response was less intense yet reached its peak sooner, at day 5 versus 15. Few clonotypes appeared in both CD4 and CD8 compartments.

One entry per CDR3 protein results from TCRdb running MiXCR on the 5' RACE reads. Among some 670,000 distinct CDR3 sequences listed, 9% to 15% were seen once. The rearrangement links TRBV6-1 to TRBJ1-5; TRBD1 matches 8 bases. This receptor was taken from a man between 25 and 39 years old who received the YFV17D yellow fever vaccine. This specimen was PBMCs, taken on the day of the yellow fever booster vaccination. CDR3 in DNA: TGTGCCAGCAGCTCCGACAGGGGCGGACAGCCCCAGCATTTT. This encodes CASSSDRGGQPQHF.